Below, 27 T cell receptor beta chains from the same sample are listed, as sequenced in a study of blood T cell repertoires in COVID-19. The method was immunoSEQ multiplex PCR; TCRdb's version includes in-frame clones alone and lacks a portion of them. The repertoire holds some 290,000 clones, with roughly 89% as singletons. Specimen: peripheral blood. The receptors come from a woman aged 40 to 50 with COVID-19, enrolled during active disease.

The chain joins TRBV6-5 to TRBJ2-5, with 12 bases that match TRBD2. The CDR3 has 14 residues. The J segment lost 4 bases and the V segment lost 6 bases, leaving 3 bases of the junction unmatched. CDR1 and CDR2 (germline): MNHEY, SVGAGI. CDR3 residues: CASSLAGGLETQYF. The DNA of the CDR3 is TGTGCCAGCAGCCTAGCGGGAGGGTTAGAGACCCAGTACTTC.

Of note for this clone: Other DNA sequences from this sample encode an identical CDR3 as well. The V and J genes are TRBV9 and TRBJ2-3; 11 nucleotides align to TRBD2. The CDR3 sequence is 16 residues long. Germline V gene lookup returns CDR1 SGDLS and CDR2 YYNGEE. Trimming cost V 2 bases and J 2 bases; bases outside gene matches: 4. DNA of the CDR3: TGTGCCAGCAGCGTGGGGACTAGCGGATACACAGATACGCAGTATTTT. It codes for CASSVGTSGYTDTQYF.

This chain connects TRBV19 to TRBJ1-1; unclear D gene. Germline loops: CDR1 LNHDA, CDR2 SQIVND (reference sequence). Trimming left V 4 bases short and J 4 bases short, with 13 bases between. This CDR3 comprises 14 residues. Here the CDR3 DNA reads TGTGCCAGTAGTAAGCTCTGGGGAGGCACTGAAGCTTTCTTT. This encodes CASSKLWGGTEAFF.

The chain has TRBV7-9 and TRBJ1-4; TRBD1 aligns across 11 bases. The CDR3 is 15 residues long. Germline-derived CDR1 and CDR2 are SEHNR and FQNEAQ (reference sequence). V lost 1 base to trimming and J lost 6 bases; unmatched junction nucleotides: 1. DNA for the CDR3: TGTGCCAGCAGCTTAGGGACAGGGGGCTATGAAAAACTGTTTTTT. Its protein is CASSLGTGGYEKLFF. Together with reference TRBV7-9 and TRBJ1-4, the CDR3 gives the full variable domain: DTGVSQNPRHKITKRGQNVTFRCDPISEHNRLYWYRQTLGQGPEFLTYFQNEAQLEKSRLLSDRFSAERPKGSFSTLEIQRTEQGDSAMYLCASSLGTGGYEKLFFGSGTQLSVL.

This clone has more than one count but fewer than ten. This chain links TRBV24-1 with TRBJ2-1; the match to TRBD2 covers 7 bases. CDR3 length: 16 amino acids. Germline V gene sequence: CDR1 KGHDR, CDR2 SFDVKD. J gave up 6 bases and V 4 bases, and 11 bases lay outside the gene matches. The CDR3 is CATSDPSGGGSNEQFF. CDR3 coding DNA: TGTGCCACCAGTGACCCCTCGGGAGGAGGGAGCAATGAGCAGTTCTTC.

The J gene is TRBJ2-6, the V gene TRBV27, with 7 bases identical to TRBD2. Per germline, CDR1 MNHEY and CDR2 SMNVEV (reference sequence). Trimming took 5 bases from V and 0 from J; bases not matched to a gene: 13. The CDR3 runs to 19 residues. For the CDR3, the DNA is TGTGCCAGCAGTCCATCCGCCGGGACTACTTACTCTGGGGCCAACGTCCTGACTTTC. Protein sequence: CASSPSAGTTYSGANVLTF.

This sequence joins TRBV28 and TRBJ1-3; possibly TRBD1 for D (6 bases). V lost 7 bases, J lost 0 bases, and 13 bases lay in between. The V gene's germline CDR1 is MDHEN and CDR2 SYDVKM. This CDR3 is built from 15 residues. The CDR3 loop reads CASTGGAVSGNTIYF. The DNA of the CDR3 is TGTGCCAGCACCGGGGGGGCGGTCTCTGGAAACACCATATATTTT.

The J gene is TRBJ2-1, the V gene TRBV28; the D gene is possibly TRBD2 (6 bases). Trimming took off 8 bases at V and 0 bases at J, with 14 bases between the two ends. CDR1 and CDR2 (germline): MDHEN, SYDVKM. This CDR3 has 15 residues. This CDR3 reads CASAWRGSSYNEQFF. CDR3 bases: TGTGCCAGCGCCTGGAGGGGCAGCTCCTACAATGAGCAGTTCTTC.

CDR3 coding DNA: TGTGCCAGTAGTACCCGCCTAGGACAGCGCACAGATACGCAGTATTTT. Its translation is CASSTRLGQRTDTQYF. V and J are TRBV19 and TRBJ2-3; D is perhaps TRBD1 (6 bases). Germline CDR1 is LNHDA and CDR2 is SQIVND (reference sequence). Deletions cut 4 bases from V and 1 base from J, with 15 bases between. The CDR3 has 16 residues.

DNA of the CDR3: TGTGCCAGCAGTTACGGACAAAATGAGCAGTTCTTC. Translated: CASSYGQNEQFF. The chain recombines TRBV6-2 or TRBV6-3 with TRBJ2-1; D possibly corresponds to TRBD1 (5 bases). Trimming shortened V by 2 bases and J by 7 bases, and 6 bases separated the two germline ends. The CDR3 contains 12 residues. The germline V gene encodes CDR1 MNHEY and CDR2 SVGEGT.

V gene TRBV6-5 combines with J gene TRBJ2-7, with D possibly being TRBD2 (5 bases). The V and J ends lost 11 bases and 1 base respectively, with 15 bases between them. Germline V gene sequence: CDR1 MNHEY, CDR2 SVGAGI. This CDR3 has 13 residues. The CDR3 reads CASSGPGSYEQYF. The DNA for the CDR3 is TGTGCCTCCTCAGGACCGGGATCCTACGAGCAGTACTTC.

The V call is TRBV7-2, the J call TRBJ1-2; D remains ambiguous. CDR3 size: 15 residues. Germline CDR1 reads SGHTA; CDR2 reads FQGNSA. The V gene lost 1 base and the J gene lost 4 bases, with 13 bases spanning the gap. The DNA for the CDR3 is TGTGCCAGCAGCTTAGGGGCGGGTTTAGTCTATGGCTACACCTTC. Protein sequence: CASSLGAGLVYGYTF.

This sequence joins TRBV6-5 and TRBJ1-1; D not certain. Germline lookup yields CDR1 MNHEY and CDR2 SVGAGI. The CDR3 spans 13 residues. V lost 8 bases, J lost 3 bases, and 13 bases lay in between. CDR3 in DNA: TGTGCCAGCCTTACGTCGGGGTACACTGAAGCTTTCTTT. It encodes CASLTSGYTEAFF.

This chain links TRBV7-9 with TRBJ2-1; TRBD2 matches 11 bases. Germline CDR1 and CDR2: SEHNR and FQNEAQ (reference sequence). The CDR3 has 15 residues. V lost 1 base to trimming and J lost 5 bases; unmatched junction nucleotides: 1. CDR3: CASSLVAGGNNEQFF. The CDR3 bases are TGTGCCAGCAGCTTAGTAGCGGGAGGGAACAATGAGCAGTTCTTC.

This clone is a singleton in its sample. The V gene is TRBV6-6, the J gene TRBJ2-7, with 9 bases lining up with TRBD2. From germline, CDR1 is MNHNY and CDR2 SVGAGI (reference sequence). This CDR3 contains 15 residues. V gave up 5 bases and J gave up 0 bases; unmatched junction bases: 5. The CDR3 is CASSDLAGSSYEQYF. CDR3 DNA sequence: TGTGCCAGCAGTGATCTAGCGGGAAGCTCCTACGAGCAGTACTTC.

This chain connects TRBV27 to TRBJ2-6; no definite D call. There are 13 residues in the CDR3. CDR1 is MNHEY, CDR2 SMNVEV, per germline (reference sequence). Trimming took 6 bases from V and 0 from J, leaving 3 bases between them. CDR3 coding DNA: TGTGCCAGCAGGTACTCTGGGGCCAACGTCCTGACTTTC. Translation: CASRYSGANVLTF.

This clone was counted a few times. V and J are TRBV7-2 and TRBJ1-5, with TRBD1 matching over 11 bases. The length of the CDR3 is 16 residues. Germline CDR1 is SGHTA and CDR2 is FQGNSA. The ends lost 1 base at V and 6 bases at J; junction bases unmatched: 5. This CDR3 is CASSLVGQGATQPQHF. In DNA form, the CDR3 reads TGTGCCAGCAGCTTAGTTGGACAGGGGGCTACTCAGCCCCAGCATTTT.

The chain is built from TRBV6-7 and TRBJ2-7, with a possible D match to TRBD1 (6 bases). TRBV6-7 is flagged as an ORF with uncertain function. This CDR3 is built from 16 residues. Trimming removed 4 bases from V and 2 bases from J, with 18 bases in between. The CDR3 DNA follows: TGTGCCAGCAGTTTCCTAAGGGGACACCTAGCCTACGAGCAGTACTTC. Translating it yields CASSFLRGHLAYEQYF.

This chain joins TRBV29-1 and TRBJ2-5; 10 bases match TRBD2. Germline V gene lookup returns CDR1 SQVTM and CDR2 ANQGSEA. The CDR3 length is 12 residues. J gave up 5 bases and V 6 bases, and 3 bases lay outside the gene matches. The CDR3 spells CSVGLASETQYF. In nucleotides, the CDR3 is TGCAGCGTGGGACTAGCGTCGGAGACCCAGTACTTC.

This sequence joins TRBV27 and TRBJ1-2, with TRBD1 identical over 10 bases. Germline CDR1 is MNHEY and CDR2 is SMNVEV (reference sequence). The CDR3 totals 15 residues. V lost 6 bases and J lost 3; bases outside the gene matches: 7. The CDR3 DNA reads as TGTGCCAGCAGCCTCGACAGGGGGCCTGACTATGGCTACACCTTC. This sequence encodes CASSLDRGPDYGYTF.

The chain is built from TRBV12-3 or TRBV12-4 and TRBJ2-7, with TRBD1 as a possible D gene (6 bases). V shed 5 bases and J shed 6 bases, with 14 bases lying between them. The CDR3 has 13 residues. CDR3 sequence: CASSPLQGREQYF. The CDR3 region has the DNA TGTGCCAGCAGTCCTTTACAGGGCCGCGAGCAGTACTTC.

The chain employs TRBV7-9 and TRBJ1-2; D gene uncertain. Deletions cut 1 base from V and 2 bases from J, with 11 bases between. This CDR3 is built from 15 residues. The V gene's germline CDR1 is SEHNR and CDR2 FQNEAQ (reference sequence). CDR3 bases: TGTGCCAGCAGCTTAGTCGGGGAGCTAAACTATGGCTACACCTTC. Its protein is CASSLVGELNYGYTF.

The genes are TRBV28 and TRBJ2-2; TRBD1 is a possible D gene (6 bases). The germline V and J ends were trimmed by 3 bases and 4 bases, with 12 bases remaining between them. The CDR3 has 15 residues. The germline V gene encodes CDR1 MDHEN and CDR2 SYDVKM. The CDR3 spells CASSFHSDSTGELFF. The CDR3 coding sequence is TGTGCCAGCAGTTTCCACTCGGACAGCACCGGGGAGCTGTTTTTT.

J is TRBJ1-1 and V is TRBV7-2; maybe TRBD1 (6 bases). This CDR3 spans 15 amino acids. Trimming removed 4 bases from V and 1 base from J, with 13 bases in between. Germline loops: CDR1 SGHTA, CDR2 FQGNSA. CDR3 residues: CASSSTGQPNTEAFF. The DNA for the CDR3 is TGTGCCAGCAGCTCGACAGGTCAACCGAACACTGAAGCTTTCTTT.

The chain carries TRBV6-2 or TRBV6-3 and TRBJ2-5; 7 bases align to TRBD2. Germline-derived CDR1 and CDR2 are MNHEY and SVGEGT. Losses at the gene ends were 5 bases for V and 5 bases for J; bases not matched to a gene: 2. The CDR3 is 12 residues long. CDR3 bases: TGTGCCAGCAGTGGGGAGGGGGAGACCCAGTACTTC. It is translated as CASSGEGETQYF.

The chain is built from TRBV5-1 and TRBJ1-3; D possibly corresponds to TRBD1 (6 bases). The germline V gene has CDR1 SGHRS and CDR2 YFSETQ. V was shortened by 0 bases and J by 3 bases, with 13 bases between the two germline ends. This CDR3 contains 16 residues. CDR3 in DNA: TGCGCCAGCAGCTTGGCCCCAGGGGATCATGGAAACACCATATATTTT. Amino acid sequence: CASSLAPGDHGNTIYF.

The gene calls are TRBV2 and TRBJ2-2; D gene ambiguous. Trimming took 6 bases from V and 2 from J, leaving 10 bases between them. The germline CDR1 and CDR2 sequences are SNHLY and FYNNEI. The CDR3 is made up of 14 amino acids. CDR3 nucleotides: TGTGCCAGCAGGGGCCAAGCAAACACCGGGGAGCTGTTTTTT. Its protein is CASRGQANTGELFF. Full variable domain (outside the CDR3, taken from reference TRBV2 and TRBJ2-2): EPEVTQTPSHQVTQMGQEVILRCVPISNHLYFYWYRQILGQKVEFLVSFYNNEISEKSEIFDDQFSVERPDGSNFTLKIRSTKLEDSAMYFCASRGQANTGELFFGEGSRLTVL.